This is a list of T cell receptor beta chains from one sample in a study of CD8 T cells in Susac syndrome. TCRdb ran MiXCR on the immunoSEQ multiplex PCR reads and lists one entry per CDR3 protein. In the table there are over 150,000 distinct CDR3 sequences, over 90% of which are singletons. Material: CD4+ T cells from PBMCs. The source is a human donor with Susac syndrome. The CDR3 runs from the conserved cysteine through the conserved F or W. A D gene is named only where the DNA matches it firmly. A clone size is listed for some rows: how often the clone was seen (once, few, many), or a class if it is expanded.

d_gene	len	abundance	j_gene	v_gene	CDR3nt	CDR3aa
NA	11	NA	TRBJ2-5	TRBV30	TGTGCCTGGAGTGCGGGGAGTACCCAGTACTTC	CAWSAGSTQYF
TRBD1	15	NA	TRBJ1-1	TRBV18	TGTGCCAGCTCAGCGGACAGGGGCCCGAGGACTGAAGCTTTCTTT	CASSADRGPRTEAFF
NA	16	NA	TRBJ1-1	TRBV30	TGTGCCTTAAATTCTGGACAGCTCCACCAGAACACTGAAGCTTTCTTT	CALNSGQLHQNTEAFF
NA	13	NA	TRBJ2-7	TRBV19	TGTGCCAGTAGTCCGGGACTGGGCTACGAGCAGTACTTC	CASSPGLGYEQYF
TRBD1	14	few	TRBJ2-1	TRBV4-3	TGCGCCAGCAGCCGGGACAGTTCCTACAATGAGCAGTTCTTC	CASSRDSSYNEQFF
NA	15	once	TRBJ2-5	TRBV7-9	TGTGCCAGCAGCTTAGCGGGCCCCGGGGAGGAGACCCAGTACTTC	CASSLAGPGEETQYF
NA	11	NA	TRBJ1-2	TRBV5-8	TGTGCCAGCGCATTCGGTTACGGCTACACCTTC	CASAFGYGYTF
TRBD2	15	NA	TRBJ2-1	TRBV28	TGTGCCAGCAGTACCCCTAGCGGGAGTGACAATGAGCAGTTCTTC	CASSTPSGSDNEQFF
NA	13	NA	TRBJ2-3	TRBV30	TGTGCCTGGAAGTTCGGGGGCGCAGATACGCAGTATTTT	CAWKFGGADTQYF
TRBD1	15	NA	TRBJ2-1	TRBV7-6	TGTGCCAGCAGAAAGCCAGGGGGCTCTGTCAATGAGCAGTTCTTC	CASRKPGGSVNEQFF
TRBD1	13	once	TRBJ2-1	TRBV2	TGTGCCAGCAGCTGGCAGGGACAGAATGAGCAGTTCTTC	CASSWQGQNEQFF
NA	14	NA	TRBJ1-3	TRBV12-5	TGTGCTAGTGGTTTGCTGGGCTCTGGAAACACCATATATTTT	CASGLLGSGNTIYF
NA	15	NA	TRBJ1-5	TRBV12-3/TRBV12-4	TGTGCCAGCAGTTTAACGGGAGGGAGCCATGGTCCCCAGCATTTT	CASSLTGGSHGPQHF
TRBD2	13	NA	TRBJ2-5	TRBV24-1	TGTGCCACCCAGACTAGCGGGATCGAGACCCAGTACTTC	CATQTSGIETQYF
TRBD1	15	NA	TRBJ2-2	TRBV7-2	TGTGCCAGCAGCCACAGACAGGGTGGCACCGGGGAGCTGTTTTTT	CASSHRQGGTGELFF
TRBD1	17	NA	TRBJ1-5	TRBV4-1	TGCGCCAGCAGCCCACGAAACTTGGACAGGGGCGATCAGCCCCAGCATTTT	CASSPRNLDRGDQPQHF
NA	16	NA	TRBJ2-7	TRBV18	TGTGCCAGCTCACTGGGAGGACAGGAGAAAGCCTACGAGCAGTACTTC	CASSLGGQEKAYEQYF
TRBD2	18	NA	TRBJ2-5	TRBV12-3/TRBV12-4	TGTGCCAGCAGTCCCCAGACTGGACTAGCGGGAGTTTGGGAGACCCAGTACTTC	CASSPQTGLAGVWETQYF
NA	15	NA	TRBJ2-3	TRBV7-9	TGTGCCAGCAGCAGAGTGCGGCCGAACACAGATACGCAGTATTTT	CASSRVRPNTDTQYF
TRBD2	17	NA	TRBJ2-3	TRBV2	TGTGCCAGCAGTGATGTTCTGACTAGCGGGGGCACAGATACGCAGTATTTT	CASSDVLTSGGTDTQYF
TRBD2	16	NA	TRBJ2-5	TRBV9	TGTGCCAGCAGCGTAGAACCTAGCGGGCCCCAAGAGACCCAGTACTTC	CASSVEPSGPQETQYF
NA	13	NA	TRBJ2-1	TRBV4-1	TGCGCCAGCAGCCAAGTAGGTTTCAATGAGCAGTTCTTC	CASSQVGFNEQFF
TRBD2	12	NA	TRBJ2-5	TRBV20-1	TGCAGTGGGACCGGGACTAGCGAGACCCAGTACTTC	CSGTGTSETQYF
TRBD2	19	NA	TRBJ2-7	TRBV20-1	TGCAGTGCTAGAGGGGGTTCGGGGGGACTAGCGGGAGTGGTCTACGAGCAGTACTTC	CSARGGSGGLAGVVYEQYF
NA	15	NA	TRBJ2-3	TRBV5-1	TGCGCCAGCAGCTTGCGCGGCGGGAGCACAGATACGCAGTATTTT	CASSLRGGSTDTQYF
TRBD2	22	once	TRBJ2-4	TRBV28	TGTGCCAGCAGTTCCAAATACTTACCGGGACTAGCGGGAGATGATCGTCAAAACATTCAGTACTTC	CASSSKYLPGLAGDDRQNIQYF
NA	15	few	TRBJ2-3	TRBV4-2	TGTGCCAGCAGCCTGGAGGGCCGTTCCACAGATACGCAGTATTTT	CASSLEGRSTDTQYF
NA	15	NA	TRBJ2-1	TRBV3-1	TGTGCCAGCAGCCTCCGATTGGAGGATTACAATGAGCAGTTCTTC	CASSLRLEDYNEQFF
TRBD2	14	NA	TRBJ2-7	TRBV5-6	TGTGCCAGCAGCTTGGAAGTACTAGCGAACGAGCAGTACTTC	CASSLEVLANEQYF
NA	13	NA	TRBJ2-1	TRBV2	TGTGCCAGCAGTGACCCTCCCTACAATGAGCAGTTCTTC	CASSDPPYNEQFF
NA	16	NA	TRBJ1-5	TRBV6-2/TRBV6-3	TGTGCCAGCAGTTACTCGAAGGAGAGGAGCAATCAGCCCCAGCATTTT	CASSYSKERSNQPQHF
NA	14	NA	TRBJ1-1	TRBV3-1	TGTGCCAGCAGCCAATCTTCGGGGGACGCTGAAGCTTTCTTT	CASSQSSGDAEAFF
TRBD1	17	NA	TRBJ1-1	TRBV4-1	TGCGCCAGCAGCCAACTAACGGGCAGGGGGACGAACACTGAAGCTTTCTTT	CASSQLTGRGTNTEAFF